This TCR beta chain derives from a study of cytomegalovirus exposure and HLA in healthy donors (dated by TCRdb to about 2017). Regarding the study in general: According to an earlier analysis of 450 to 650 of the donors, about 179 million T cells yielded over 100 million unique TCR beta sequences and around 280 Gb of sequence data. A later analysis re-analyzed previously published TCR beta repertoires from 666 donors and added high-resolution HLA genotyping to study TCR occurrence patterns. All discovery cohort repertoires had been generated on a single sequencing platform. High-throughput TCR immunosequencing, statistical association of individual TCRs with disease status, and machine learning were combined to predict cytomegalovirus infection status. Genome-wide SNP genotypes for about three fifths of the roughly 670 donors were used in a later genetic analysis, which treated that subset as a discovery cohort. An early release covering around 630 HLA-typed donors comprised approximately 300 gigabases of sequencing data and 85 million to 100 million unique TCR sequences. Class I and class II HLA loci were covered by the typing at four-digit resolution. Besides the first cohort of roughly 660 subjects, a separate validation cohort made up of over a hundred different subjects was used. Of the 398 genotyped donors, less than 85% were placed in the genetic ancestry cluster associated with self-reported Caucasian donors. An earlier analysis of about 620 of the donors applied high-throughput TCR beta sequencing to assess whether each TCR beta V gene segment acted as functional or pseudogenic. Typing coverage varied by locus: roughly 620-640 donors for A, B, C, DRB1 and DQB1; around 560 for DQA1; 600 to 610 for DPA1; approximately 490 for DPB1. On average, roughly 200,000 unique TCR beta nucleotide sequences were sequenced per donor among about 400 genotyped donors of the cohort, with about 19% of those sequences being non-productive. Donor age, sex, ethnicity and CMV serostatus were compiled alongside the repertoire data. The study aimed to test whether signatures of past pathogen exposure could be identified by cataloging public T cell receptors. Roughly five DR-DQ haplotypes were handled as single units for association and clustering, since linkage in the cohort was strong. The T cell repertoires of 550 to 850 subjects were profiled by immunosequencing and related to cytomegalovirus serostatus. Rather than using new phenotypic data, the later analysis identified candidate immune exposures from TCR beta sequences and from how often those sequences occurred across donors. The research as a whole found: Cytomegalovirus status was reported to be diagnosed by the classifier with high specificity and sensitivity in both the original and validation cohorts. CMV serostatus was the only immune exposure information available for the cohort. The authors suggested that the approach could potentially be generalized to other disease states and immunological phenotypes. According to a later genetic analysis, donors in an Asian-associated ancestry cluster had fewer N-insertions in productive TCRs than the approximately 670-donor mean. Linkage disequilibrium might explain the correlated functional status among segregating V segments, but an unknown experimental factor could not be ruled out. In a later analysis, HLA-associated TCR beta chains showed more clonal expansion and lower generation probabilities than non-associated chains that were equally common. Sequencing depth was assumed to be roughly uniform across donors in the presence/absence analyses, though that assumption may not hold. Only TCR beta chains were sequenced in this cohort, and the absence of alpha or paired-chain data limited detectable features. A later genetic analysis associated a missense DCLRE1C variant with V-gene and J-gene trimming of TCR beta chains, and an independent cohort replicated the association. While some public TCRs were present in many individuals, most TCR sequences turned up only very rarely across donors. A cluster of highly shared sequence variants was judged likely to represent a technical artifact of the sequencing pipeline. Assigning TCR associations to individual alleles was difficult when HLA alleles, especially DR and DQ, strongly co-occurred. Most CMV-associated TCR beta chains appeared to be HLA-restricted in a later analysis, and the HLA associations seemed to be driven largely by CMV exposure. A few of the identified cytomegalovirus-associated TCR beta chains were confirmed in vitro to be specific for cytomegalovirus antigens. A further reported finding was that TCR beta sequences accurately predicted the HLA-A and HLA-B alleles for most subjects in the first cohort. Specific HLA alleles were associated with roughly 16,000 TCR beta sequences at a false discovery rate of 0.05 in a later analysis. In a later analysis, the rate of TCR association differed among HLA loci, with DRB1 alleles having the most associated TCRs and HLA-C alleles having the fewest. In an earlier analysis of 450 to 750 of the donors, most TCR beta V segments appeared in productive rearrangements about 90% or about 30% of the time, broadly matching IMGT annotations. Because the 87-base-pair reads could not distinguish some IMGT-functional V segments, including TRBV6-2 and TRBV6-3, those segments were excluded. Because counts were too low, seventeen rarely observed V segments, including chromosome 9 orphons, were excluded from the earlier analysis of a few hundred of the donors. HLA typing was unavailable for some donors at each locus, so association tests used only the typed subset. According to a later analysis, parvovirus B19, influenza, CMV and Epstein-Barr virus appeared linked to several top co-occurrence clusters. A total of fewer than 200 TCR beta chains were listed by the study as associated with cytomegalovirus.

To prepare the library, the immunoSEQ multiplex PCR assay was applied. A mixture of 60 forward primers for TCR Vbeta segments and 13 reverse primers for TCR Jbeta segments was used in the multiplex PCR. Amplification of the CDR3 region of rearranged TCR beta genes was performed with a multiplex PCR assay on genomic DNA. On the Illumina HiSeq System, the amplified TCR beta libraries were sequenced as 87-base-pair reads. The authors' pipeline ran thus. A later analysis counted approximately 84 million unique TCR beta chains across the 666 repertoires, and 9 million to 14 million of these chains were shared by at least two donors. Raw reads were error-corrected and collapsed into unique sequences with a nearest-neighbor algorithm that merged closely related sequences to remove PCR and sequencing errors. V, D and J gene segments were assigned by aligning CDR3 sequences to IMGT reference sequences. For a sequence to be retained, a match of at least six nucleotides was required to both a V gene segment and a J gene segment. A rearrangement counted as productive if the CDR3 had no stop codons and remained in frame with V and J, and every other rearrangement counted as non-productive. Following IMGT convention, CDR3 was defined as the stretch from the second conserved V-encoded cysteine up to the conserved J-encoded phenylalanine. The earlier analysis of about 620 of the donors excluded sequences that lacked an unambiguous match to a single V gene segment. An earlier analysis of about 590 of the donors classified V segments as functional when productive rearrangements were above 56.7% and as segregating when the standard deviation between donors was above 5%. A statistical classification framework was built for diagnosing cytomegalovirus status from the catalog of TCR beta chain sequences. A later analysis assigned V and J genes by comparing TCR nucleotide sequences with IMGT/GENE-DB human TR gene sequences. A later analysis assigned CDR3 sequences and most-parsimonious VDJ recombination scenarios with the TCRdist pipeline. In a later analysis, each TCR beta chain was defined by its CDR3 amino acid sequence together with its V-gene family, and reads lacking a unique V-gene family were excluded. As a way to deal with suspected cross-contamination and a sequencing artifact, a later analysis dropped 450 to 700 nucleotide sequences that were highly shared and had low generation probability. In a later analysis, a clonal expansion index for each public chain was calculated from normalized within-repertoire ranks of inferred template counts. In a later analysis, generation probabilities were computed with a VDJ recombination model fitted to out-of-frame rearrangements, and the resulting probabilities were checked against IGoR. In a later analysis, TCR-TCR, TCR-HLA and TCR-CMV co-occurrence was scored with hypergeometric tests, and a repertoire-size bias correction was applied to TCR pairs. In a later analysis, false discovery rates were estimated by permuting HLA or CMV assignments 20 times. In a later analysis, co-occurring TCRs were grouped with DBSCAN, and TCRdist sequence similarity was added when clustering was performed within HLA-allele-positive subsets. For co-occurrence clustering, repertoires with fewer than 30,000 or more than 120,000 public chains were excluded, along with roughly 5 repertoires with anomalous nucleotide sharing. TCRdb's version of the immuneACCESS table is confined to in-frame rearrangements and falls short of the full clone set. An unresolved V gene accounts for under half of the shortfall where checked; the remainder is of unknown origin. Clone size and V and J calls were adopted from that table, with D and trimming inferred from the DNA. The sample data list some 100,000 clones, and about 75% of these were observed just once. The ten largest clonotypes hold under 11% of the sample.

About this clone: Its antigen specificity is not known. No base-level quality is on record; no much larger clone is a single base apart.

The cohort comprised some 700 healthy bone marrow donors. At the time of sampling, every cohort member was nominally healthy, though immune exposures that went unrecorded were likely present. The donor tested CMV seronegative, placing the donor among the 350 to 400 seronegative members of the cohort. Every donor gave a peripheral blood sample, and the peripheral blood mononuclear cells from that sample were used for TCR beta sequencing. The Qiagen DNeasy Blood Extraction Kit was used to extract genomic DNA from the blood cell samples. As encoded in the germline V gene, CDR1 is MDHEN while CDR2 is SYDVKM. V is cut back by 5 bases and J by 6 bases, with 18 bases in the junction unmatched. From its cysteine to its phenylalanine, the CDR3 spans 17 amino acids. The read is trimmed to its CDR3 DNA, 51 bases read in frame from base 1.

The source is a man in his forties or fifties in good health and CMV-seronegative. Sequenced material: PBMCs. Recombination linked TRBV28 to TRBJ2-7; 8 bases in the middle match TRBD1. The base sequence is TGTGCCAGCAGTCCCCCCTTCGGACAGGGCATAGTAGCCGAGCAGTACTTC. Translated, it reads CASSPPFGQGIVAEQYF.